Below, 19 T cell receptor beta chains from the same sample are listed, as sequenced in a study of shared T cell receptors in the human thymus. The assay was immunoSEQ multiplex PCR, and TCRdb's table has in-frame clones only and misses some. The sample has approximately 660,000 clones; around 87% are singletons. The same sample was also studied in work on human thymus T cells.

The source material was thymocytes. The receptors were gathered from a boy younger than two with a congenital heart defect.

The rearrangement uses TRBV6-5 and TRBJ2-5; possible D gene TRBD1, 6 bases. There are 15 residues in the CDR3. Germline loops: CDR1 MNHEY, CDR2 SVGAGI. The germline V and J ends were trimmed by 0 bases and 5 bases, with 13 bases remaining between them. The CDR3 region is CASSYSQGLRETQYF. CDR3 nucleotides: TGTGCCAGCAGTTACTCTCAGGGGCTTAGGGAGACCCAGTACTTC.

V usage is TRBV19 and J usage is TRBJ2-3, with TRBD2 matching 7 bases. The CDR3 covers 17 residues. Germline lookup yields CDR1 LNHDA and CDR2 SQIVND (reference sequence). With 4 bases clipped from V and 0 bases from J, the junction kept 10 bases outside the gene matches. CDR3 sequence reads: CASSNPTLALSTDTQYF. In DNA, the CDR3 is TGTGCCAGTAGTAACCCCACACTAGCGCTTAGCACAGATACGCAGTATTTT.

The genes are TRBV5-8 and TRBJ1-3; no reliable D call. V dropped 0 bases and J dropped 0 bases, with 7 bases sitting between them. The CDR3 extends over 15 amino acids. The germline gives CDR1 SGHTS, CDR2 YDEGEE. In DNA, the CDR3 is TGTGCCAGCAGCTTGGCTAGGCCCTCTGGAAACACCATATATTTT. As protein: CASSLARPSGNTIYF.

This chain links TRBV27 with TRBJ2-7, with 11 bases that match TRBD1. Per germline, CDR1 MNHEY and CDR2 SMNVEV (reference sequence). The ends lost 6 bases at V and 5 bases at J; junction bases unmatched: 6. The CDR3 has 14 residues. Written as DNA, the CDR3 is TGTGCCAGCAGGGGGACAGGGGGTATGGACGAGCAGTACTTC. Translating gives CASRGTGGMDEQYF.

The J gene is TRBJ2-1, the V gene TRBV6-1, with D possibly being TRBD2 (6 bases). Germline CDR1 MNHNS, CDR2 SASEGT. Deletions cut 1 base from V and 1 base from J, with 11 bases between. The CDR3 is 16 residues long. CDR3: CASSEVWRGSYNEQFF. The CDR3 bases are TGTGCCAGCAGTGAAGTATGGCGGGGTTCCTACAATGAGCAGTTCTTC.

This clone was seen only a few times. This chain connects TRBV19 to TRBJ1-5; perhaps TRBD1 as D (6 bases). Germline loops: CDR1 LNHDA, CDR2 SQIVND (reference sequence). V dropped 1 base and J dropped 2 bases, with 27 bases sitting between them. The CDR3 runs 21 residues. DNA of the CDR3: TGTGCCAGTAGTATAGTGGGGCGGGGGGCGATTAAGTTCCCTGGCAATCAGCCCCAGCATTTT. Translation gives CASSIVGRGAIKFPGNQPQHF. Variable domain in full (rest from reference TRBV19 and TRBJ1-5): DGGITQSPKYLFRKEGQNVTLSCEQNLNHDAMYWYRQDPGQGLRLIYYSQIVNDFQKGDIAEGYSVSREKKESFPLTVTSAQKNPTAFYLCASSIVGRGAIKFPGNQPQHFGDGTRLSIL.

V and J are TRBV4-3 and TRBJ2-5, with D unclear. CDR3 length: 11 amino acids. With 8 bases removed from V and 5 bases from J, the gap between germline ends came to 9 bases. Germline CDR1 is LGHNA and CDR2 is YSLEER. This CDR3 reads CASANGETQYF. The CDR3 bases are TGCGCCAGCGCCAACGGGGAGACCCAGTACTTC.

V usage is TRBV27 and J usage is TRBJ2-7, with D perhaps matching TRBD2 (6 bases). Trimming removed 3 bases at V and 5 bases at J, with 20 bases between. The germline V gene has CDR1 MNHEY and CDR2 SMNVEV (reference sequence). This CDR3 region has 16 residues. The CDR3 loop is CASSFKLGGISNEQYF. The CDR3 DNA reads as TGTGCCAGCAGTTTCAAACTGGGGGGAATAAGCAACGAGCAGTACTTC.

This rearrangement joins TRBV7-9 to TRBJ2-1; 11 bases are shared with TRBD2. The CDR3 length is 15 residues. V was pared by 5 bases and J by 9 bases, with 9 bases of the junction left unmatched. CDR1 is SEHNR and CDR2 is FQNEAQ in the germline V gene (reference sequence). This chain's CDR3 is CASSSTSGRGTEQFF. The CDR3 bases are TGTGCCAGCAGCAGTACTAGCGGGAGAGGTACTGAGCAGTTCTTC.

The chain has TRBV4-2 and TRBJ2-4; D may be TRBD2 (5 bases). This CDR3 region has 16 residues. V lost 1 base and J lost 1, with 11 bases in between. Germline V gene lookup returns CDR1 LGHNA and CDR2 YNFKEQ. CDR3: CASSQVVGEAKNIQYF. The CDR3 bases are TGTGCCAGCAGCCAAGTTGTGGGAGAGGCCAAAAACATTCAGTACTTC.

V gene TRBV4-3 combines with J gene TRBJ2-5, with 7 bases matching TRBD2. Matching the DNA end better, TRBJ2-7 makes the J call doubtful. Germline lookup yields CDR1 LGHNA and CDR2 YSLEER. The CDR3 spans 15 residues. CDR3: CASSQGSGSSYEQYF. The CDR3 bases are TGCGCCAGCAGCCAAGGTAGCGGGTCTTCCTACGAGCAGTACTTC.

The V gene is TRBV29-1, the J gene TRBJ1-2; 10 positions agree with TRBD1. This CDR3 contains 14 residues. The germline V gene encodes CDR1 SQVTM and CDR2 ANQGSEA. The junction had 13 bases not matched to a gene; V was cut back by 7 bases and J by 8 bases. CDR3 nucleotide sequence: TGCAGCGAAAAACGACAGGGGGCTTGGGGAGGCTACACCTTC. Encoded protein: CSEKRQGAWGGYTF.

The V call is TRBV27, the J call TRBJ2-2; D is ambiguous. Deletions cut 5 bases from V and 2 bases from J, with 12 bases between. Germline CDR1 MNHEY, CDR2 SMNVEV (reference sequence). This CDR3 has 15 amino acids. As DNA, the CDR3 is TGTGCCAGCAGTATCCAGCGCGGTAACACCGGGGAGCTGTTTTTT. Its protein is CASSIQRGNTGELFF.

In its sample, this clone was seen a few times. This rearrangement joins TRBV11-2 to TRBJ1-3; no reliable D call. In germline, CDR1 is SGHAT, CDR2 FQNNGV. V lost 5 bases, J lost 3 bases, and 20 bases lay in between. There are 17 residues in the CDR3. The CDR3 DNA reads TGTGCCAGCAGCACCCACACGCGGCGGGGTTTTGGAAACACCATATATTTT. This translates into CASSTHTRRGFGNTIYF.

Concerning this clone: Germline is not matched at one junction end, which may reflect a read error. This chain joins TRBV7-7 and TRBJ2-2; a possible D gene is TRBD2 (7 bases). Germline values: CDR1 SSHAT, CDR2 FNYEAQ (reference sequence). The CDR3 length is 14 residues. DNA of the CDR3: TGTGCTAGCAGCTTACGGGGGGCTGGCGGGGAGCTGTTTTTT. Protein product: CASSLRGAGGELFF.

The J gene is TRBJ1-3, the V gene TRBV28; TRBD1 matches 7 bases. Germline CDR1 reads MDHEN; CDR2 reads SYDVKM. The CDR3 covers 15 residues. With V trimmed by 6 bases and J by 2 bases, 7 bases remained unmatched. This chain's CDR3 is CASRGDSSPGNTIYF. The CDR3 nucleotides read TGTGCCAGCAGGGGGGACAGTTCCCCTGGAAACACCATATATTTT.

The chain recombines TRBV6-1 with TRBJ2-5; 10 nucleotides agree with TRBD2. There are 16 residues in the CDR3. After removal of 4 bases from V and 5 bases from J, the junction contained 10 bases not matched to a gene. Germline loops: CDR1 MNHNS, CDR2 SASEGT. The CDR3 here is CASSGKREGGAETQYF. CDR3 bases: TGTGCCAGCAGTGGGAAGCGGGAGGGCGGGGCCGAGACCCAGTACTTC.

This clone was recorded once. This sequence joins TRBV19 and TRBJ1-4; no definite D call. Trimming pared 3 bases from V and 8 bases from J, leaving 10 bases between. The CDR3 is 13 amino acids. CDR1 is LNHDA and CDR2 is SQIVND in the germline V gene (reference sequence). CDR3 protein: CASSIKSGEKLFF. The CDR3 nucleotides read TGTGCCAGTAGTATTAAATCGGGAGAAAAACTGTTTTTT.

Worth noting for this clone: Other DNA variants within this sample encode the same CDR3. The genes are TRBV18 and TRBJ1-1; D is possibly TRBD1 (5 bases). V gave up 3 bases and J gave up 11 bases, with 19 bases separating them. This CDR3 region has 14 residues. Germline lookup yields CDR1 KGHSH and CDR2 LQKENI. CDR3 DNA: TGTGCCAGCTCACCTGACCCGGGGGGAAGGGATGCTTTCTTT. Amino acids: CASSPDPGGRDAFF.